The rows below give T cell receptor beta chains drawn from one sample of a study of T-cell reconstitution after alpha-beta-depleted transplantation in children. TCRdb re-derived calls from the PCR reads in MiXCR, one entry per CDR3 protein. Of 200,000 to 250,000 distinct CDR3 sequences listed, 6.5% to 10% are singletons. The sequencing used PBMCs, mostly from graft donor cells, collected 180 days after TCRalphabeta/CD19-depleted stem cell transplant. The receptors were gathered from a male patient younger than 18 who had a stem cell transplant for acute lymphoblastic leukemia, so the T cells may come from the graft donor. Both conserved end residues are part of each CDR3. A D gene is named only where the DNA matches it firmly. The size field is filled for only some rows; it gives once, few, many or a size class.

D gene | J gene | clone size | V gene | CDR3 protein | CDR3 DNA
- | TRBJ2-2 | many | TRBV20-1 | CSARRTPNTGELFF | TGCAGTGCTCGACGGACCCCTAACACCGGGGAGCTGTTTTTT
- | TRBJ2-3 | many | TRBV13 | CASSLGGRTSTDTQYF | TGTGCCAGCAGCTTAGGGGGCCGGACTAGCACAGATACGCAGTATTTT
- | TRBJ2-7 | many | TRBV18 | CASSPRTGSSYEQYF | TGTGCCAGCTCACCCAGGACTGGGAGCTCCTACGAGCAGTACTTC
- | TRBJ2-7 | many | TRBV6-1 | CASSEDSISEQYF | TGTGCCAGCAGCGAGGACAGCATCAGCGAGCAGTACTTC
TRBD2 | TRBJ2-1 | many | TRBV24-1 | CATSDTSGSGDEQFF | TGTGCCACCAGTGATACTAGCGGGAGCGGGGATGAGCAGTTCTTC
TRBD2 | TRBJ2-5 | many | TRBV4-2 | CASSQDQLAGGPQETQYF | TGTGCCAGCAGCCAAGATCAACTAGCGGGAGGACCTCAAGAGACCCAGTACTTC
- | TRBJ2-1 | many | TRBV12-3/TRBV12-4 | CASSLARRDEQFF | TGTGCCAGCAGTTTGGCTCGGCGGGATGAGCAGTTCTTC
TRBD1 | TRBJ2-7 | many | TRBV29-1 | CSVGRGYEQYF | TGCAGCGTCGGCAGGGGGTACGAGCAGTACTTC
TRBD2 | TRBJ2-7 | - | TRBV6-2/TRBV6-3 | CASSYIGLAEQYF | TGTGCCAGCAGTTACATCGGACTAGCGGAGCAGTACTTC
TRBD1 | TRBJ1-5 | many | TRBV29-1 | CSVVQGMDQPQHF | TGCAGCGTAGTACAGGGGATGGATCAGCCCCAGCATTTT
- | TRBJ2-1 | - | TRBV27 | CASSFGGSEQSF | TGTGCCAGCAGTTTCGGAGGGAGTGAGCAGTCCTTC
- | TRBJ2-3 | many | TRBV6-4 | CASSDGDTSRGQYF | TGTGCCAGCAGTGATGGGGACACTTCGCGCGGGCAGTATTTT
- | TRBJ1-3 | many | TRBV28 | CASSLYRSSSGNTIYF | TGTGCCAGCAGTTTGTACAGGTCGAGCTCTGGAAACACCATATATTTT
- | TRBJ2-1 | - | TRBV7-6 | CASSLAGLVGSYNEQFF | TGTGCCAGCAGCTTAGCGGGCTTAGTGGGCTCCTACAATGAGCAGTTCTTC
TRBD2 | TRBJ2-3 | many | TRBV7-2 | CASSLGLFTDTQYF | TGTGCCAGCAGCTTGGGACTATTCACAGATACGCAGTATTTT
- | TRBJ2-3 | many | TRBV6-5 | CASSYSRVHTDTQYF | TGTGCCAGCAGTTACTCTCGGGTCCACACAGATACGCAGTATTTT
TRBD2 | TRBJ2-7 | many | TRBV5-1 | CASSWTSGAQEQYF | TGCGCCAGCAGCTGGACTAGCGGGGCCCAGGAGCAGTACTTC
TRBD1 | TRBJ1-2 | many | TRBV14 | CASRAGGNYGYTF | TGTGCCAGCAGGGCAGGGGGAAACTATGGCTACACCTTC
- | TRBJ1-2 | many | TRBV7-8 | CATSGGGVGGYTF | TGTGCCACCTCAGGAGGGGGGGTAGGAGGCTACACCTTC
- | TRBJ2-1 | many | TRBV25-1 | CASSAGADLWEKNEQFF | TGTGCCAGCAGTGCAGGGGCTGACTTGTGGGAGAAAAATGAGCAGTTCTTC
TRBD2 | TRBJ2-4 | many | TRBV7-3 | CASSHTGGQGGNIQYF | TGTGCCAGCAGCCACACGGGGGGGCAGGGTGGAAACATTCAGTACTTC